This TCR beta chain was captured in a study of blood T cell repertoires in COVID-19. Study at large: Collection of acute and convalescent COVID-19 samples took place in the United States, Italy and Spain. Sample material is recorded as cDNA or gDNA derived from T cells, B-cell-depleted T cells, or PBMCs.

Looked up from germline, CDR1 is SGHTA and CDR2 is FQGNSA. This CDR3 comprises 16 residues. Trimming removed 1 base from V and 0 bases from J; junction bases left unmatched: 4. How the authors handled the data: Nucleated cell counts were estimated from reference gene primer amplification. Measured with immunoSEQ multiplex PCR; TCRdb has only the in-frame clones, and not every one. The D gene and trimming were derived from the DNA, and the V and J assignments and clone size from that table. The data hold some 370,000 clones, with more than 70% observed a single time. Sequenced material: peripheral blood. The chain uses TRBV7-2 and TRBJ2-7; TRBD2 matches 9 bases. This receptor was obtained from a middle-aged man with acute or convalescent COVID-19. The CDR3 nucleotides read TGTGCCAGCAGCTTAGGGTCGGGACTAGCCTCCTACGAGCAGTACTTC. Translating it yields CASSLGSGLASYEQYF. Full variable domain (missing parts from reference TRBV7-2 and TRBJ2-7): GAGVSQSPSNKVTEKGKDVELRCDPISGHTALYWYRQSLGQGLEFLIYFQGNSAPDKSGLPSDRFSAERTGGSVSTLTIQRTQQEDSAVYLCASSLGSGLASYEQYFGPGTRLTVT.